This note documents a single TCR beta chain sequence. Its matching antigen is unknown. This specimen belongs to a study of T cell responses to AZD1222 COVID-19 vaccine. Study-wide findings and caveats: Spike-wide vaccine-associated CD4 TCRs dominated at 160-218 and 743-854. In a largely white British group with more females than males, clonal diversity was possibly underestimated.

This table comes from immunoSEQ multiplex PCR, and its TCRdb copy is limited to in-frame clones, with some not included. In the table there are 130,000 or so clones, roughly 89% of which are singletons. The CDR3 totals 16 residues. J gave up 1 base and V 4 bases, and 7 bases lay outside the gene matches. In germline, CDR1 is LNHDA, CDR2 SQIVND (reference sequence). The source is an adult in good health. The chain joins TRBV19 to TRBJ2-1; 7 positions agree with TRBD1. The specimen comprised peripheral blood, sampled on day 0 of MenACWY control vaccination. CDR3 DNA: TGTGCCAGTAGTACTACAGGGGATCCGTCCTACAATGAGCAGTTCTTC. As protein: CASSTTGDPSYNEQFF.